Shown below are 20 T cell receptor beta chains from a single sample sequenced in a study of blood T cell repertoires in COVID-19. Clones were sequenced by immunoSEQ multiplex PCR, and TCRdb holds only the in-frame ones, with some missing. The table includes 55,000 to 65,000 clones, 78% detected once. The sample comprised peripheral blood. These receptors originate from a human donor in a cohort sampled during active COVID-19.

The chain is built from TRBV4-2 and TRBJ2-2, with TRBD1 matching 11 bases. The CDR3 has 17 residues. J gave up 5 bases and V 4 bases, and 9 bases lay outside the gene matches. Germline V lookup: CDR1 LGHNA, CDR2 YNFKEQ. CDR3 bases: TGTGCCAGCAGCCGGTTTGCGGGACAGGGGGGTACCGGGGAGCTGTTTTTT. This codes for CASSRFAGQGGTGELFF.

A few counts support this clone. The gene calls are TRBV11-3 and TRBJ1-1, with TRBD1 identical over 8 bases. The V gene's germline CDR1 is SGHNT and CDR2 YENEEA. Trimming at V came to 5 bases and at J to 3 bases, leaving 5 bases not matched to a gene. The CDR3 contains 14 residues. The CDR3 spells CASSRQGIDTEAFF. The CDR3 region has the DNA TGTGCCAGCAGCCGACAGGGGATAGACACTGAAGCTTTCTTT. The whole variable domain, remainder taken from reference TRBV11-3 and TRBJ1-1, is EAGVVQSPRYKIIEKKQPVAFWCNPISGHNTLYWYLQNLGQGPELLIRYENEEAVDDSQLPKDRFSAERLKGVDSTLKIQPAELGDSAVYLCASSRQGIDTEAFFGQGTRLTVV.

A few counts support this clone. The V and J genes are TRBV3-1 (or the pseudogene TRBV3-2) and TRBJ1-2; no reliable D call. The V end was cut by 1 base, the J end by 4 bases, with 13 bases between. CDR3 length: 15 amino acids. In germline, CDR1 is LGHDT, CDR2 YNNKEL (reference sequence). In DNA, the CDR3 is TGTGCCAGCAGCCAAGTAAGAGGGCCCGGCTATGGCTACACCTTC. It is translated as CASSQVRGPGYGYTF.

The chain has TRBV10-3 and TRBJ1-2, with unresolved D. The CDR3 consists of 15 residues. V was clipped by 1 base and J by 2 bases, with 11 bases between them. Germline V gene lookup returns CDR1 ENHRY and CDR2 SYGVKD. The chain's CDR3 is CAISEFPSGNYGYTF. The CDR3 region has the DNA TGTGCCATCAGTGAGTTCCCATCGGGGAACTATGGCTACACCTTC.

This CDR3 reads CASTHGGSDTQYF. The CDR3 DNA reads TGCGCCAGCACCCATGGAGGGTCAGATACGCAGTATTTT. V is TRBV5-1 and J is TRBJ2-3, with TRBD2 as a possible D gene (6 bases). The germline V gene encodes CDR1 SGHRS and CDR2 YFSETQ. This CDR3 has 13 amino acids. The ends were cut back, 6 bases at V and 4 bases at J, with 12 bases in the middle.

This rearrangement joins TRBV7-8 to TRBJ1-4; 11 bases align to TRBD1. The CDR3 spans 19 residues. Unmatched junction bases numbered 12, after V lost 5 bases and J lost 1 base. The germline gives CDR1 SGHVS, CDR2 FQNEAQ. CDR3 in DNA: TGTGCCAGCAGCCCCCGGACAGGGGGCTGGACGGGAACTAATGAAAAACTGTTTTTT. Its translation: CASSPRTGGWTGTNEKLFF.

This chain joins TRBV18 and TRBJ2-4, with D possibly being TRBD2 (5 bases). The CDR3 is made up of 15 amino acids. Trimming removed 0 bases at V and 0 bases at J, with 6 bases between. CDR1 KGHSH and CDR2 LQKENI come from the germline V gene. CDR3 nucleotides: TGTGCCAGCTCACCACCCGGACTAGCCAAAAACATTCAGTACTTC. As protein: CASSPPGLAKNIQYF.

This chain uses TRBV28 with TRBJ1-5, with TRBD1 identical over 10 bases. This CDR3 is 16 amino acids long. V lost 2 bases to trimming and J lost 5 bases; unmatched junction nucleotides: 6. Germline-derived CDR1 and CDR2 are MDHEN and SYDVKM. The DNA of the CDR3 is TGTGCCAGCAGTTTACGAATGACAGGGGGCTATCAGCCCCAGCATTTT. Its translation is CASSLRMTGGYQPQHF.

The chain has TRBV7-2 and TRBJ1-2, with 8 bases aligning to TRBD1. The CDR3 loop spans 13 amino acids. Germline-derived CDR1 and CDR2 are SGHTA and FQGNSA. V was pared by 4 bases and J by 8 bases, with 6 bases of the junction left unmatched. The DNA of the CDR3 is TGTGCCAGCAGCTCAAGACAGGGGAACGGCTACACCTTC. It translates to CASSSRQGNGYTF.

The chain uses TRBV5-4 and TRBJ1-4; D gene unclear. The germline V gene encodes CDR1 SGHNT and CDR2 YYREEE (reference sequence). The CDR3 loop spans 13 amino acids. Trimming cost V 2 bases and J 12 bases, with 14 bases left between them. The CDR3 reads CASSFYPRQELFF. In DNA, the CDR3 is TGTGCCAGCAGCTTTTACCCAAGACAAGAACTGTTTTTT.

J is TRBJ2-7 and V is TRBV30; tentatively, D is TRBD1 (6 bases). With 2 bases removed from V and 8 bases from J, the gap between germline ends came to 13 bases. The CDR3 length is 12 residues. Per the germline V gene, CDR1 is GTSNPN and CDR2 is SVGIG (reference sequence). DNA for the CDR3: TGTGCCTGGAGTTTGGACAGTCAAAAGCAGTACTTC. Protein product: CAWSLDSQKQYF.

The CDR3 protein is CASSPGRRGDTDTQYF. CDR3 DNA sequence: TGTGCCAGCAGCCCCGGGCGGCGGGGGGACACAGATACGCAGTATTTT. V usage is TRBV7-9 and J usage is TRBJ2-3, with 8 bases that match TRBD2. Germline V CDR1 and CDR2: SEHNR, FQNEAQ (reference sequence). With V trimmed by 5 bases and J by 2 bases, 9 bases remained unmatched. This CDR3 comprises 16 residues.

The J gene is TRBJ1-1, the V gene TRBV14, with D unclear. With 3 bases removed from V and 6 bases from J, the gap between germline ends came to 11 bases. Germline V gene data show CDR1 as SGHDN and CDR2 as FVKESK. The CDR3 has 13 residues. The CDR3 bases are TGTGCCAGCAGCCATAATTATATCGCTGAAGCTTTCTTT. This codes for CASSHNYIAEAFF.

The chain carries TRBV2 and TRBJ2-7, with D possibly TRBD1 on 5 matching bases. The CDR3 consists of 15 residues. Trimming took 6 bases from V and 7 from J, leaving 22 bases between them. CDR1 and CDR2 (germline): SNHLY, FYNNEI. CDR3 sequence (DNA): TGTGCCAGCAGACTAAACTCAGACAGCCGTGGGGAGCAGTACTTC. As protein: CASRLNSDSRGEQYF.

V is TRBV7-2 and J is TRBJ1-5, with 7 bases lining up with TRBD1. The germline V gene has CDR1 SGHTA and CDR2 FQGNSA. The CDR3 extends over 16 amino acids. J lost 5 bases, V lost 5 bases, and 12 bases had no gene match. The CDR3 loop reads CASSREEGAGYQPQHF. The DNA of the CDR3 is TGTGCCAGCAGCAGGGAGGAGGGGGCGGGATATCAGCCCCAGCATTTT.

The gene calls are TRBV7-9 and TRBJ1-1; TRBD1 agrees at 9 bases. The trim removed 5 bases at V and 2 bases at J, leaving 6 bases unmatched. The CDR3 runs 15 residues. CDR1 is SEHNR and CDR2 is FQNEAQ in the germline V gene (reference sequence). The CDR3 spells CASSPRTGVNTEAFF. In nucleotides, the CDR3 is TGTGCCAGCAGCCCTAGGACAGGGGTTAACACTGAAGCTTTCTTT.

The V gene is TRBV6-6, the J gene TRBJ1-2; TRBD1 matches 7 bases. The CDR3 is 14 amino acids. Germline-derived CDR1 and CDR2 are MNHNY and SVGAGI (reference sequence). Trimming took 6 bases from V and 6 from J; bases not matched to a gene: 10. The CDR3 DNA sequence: TGTGCCAGCAGCAAGGACAGGTTTTCGGATGGCTACACCTTC. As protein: CASSKDRFSDGYTF.

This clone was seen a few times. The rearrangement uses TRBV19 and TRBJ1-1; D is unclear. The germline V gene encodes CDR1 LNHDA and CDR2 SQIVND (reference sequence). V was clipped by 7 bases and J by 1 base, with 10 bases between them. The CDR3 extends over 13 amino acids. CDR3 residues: CASNRGGNTEAFF. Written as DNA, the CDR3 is TGTGCCAGTAACCGGGGAGGGAACACTGAAGCTTTCTTT.

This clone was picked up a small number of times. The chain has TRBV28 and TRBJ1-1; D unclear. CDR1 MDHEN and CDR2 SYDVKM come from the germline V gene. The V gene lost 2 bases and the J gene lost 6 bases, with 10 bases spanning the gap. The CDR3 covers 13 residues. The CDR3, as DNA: TGTGCCAGCAGTTTAATCTCTTACTCTGAAGCTTTCTTT. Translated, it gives CASSLISYSEAFF.

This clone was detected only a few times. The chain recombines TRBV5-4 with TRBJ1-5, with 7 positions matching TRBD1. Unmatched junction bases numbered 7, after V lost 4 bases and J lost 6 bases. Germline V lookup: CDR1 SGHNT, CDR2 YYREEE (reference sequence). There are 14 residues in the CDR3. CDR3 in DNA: TGTGCCAGCAGCCTAGAGGGGGCTCTTCAGCCCCAGCATTTT. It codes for CASSLEGALQPQHF. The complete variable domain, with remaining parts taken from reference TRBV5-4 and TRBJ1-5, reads ETGVTQSPTHLIKTRGQQVTLRCSSQSGHNTVSWYQQALGQGPQFIFQYYREEENGRGNFPPRFSGLQFPNYSSELNVNALELDDSALYLCASSLEGALQPQHFGDGTRLSIL.